This T cell receptor (beta chain) came from a study of blood T cell repertoires in COVID-19. About the study: The analysed material was cDNA or gDNA that came from T cells, B-cell-depleted T cells, or PBMCs.

Under the authors' procedure: Amplification from reference gene primers served as the basis for estimated nucleated cell counts. Sequenced by immunoSEQ multiplex PCR; TCRdb stores in-frame clones only, minus some. The DNA gave D and trimming, while V, J and clone size come from that table. The sample records about 310,000 clones, 85% being singletons. Participants, about 18 to 100 years old, spanned some 23 US areas. Within the 2 weeks before study entry, each person in the exposed group met a COVID-19 case. The table lists this clone with a count of one. Germline lookup yields CDR1 LGHNA and CDR2 YNFKEQ. The germline V and J ends were trimmed by 0 bases and 0 bases, with 6 bases remaining between them. The CDR3 is made up of 15 amino acids.

This chain links TRBV4-2 with TRBJ1-5; D unresolved. The TCR originated in a woman aged 25 to 39 who had been exposed to COVID-19. The specimen sequenced was PBMCs or T cells enriched from blood (not recorded which). For the CDR3, the DNA is TGTGCCAGCAGCCAAGACGGGAATAGCAATCAGCCCCAGCATTTT. It is translated as CASSQDGNSNQPQHF.